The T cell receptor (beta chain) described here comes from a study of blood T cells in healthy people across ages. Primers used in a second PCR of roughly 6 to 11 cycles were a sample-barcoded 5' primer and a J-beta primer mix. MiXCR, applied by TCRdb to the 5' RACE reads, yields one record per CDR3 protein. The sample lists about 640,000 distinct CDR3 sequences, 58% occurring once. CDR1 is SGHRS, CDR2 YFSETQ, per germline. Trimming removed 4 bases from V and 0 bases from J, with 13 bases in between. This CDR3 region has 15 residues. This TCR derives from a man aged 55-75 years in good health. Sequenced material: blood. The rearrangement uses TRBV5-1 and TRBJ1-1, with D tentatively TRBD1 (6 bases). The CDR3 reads CASSPRTELNTEAFF. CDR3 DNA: TGCGCCAGCAGCCCCCGGACAGAGTTGAACACTGAAGCTTTCTTT.